Only one count was recorded for the clone carrying this TCR beta chain. The source of the sample is a study of cytotoxic CD8 clonotypes in ibrutinib-treated CLL. Profiled with immunoSEQ multiplex PCR; TCRdb holds only in-frame clones, not every one. The top ten clones hold just under 6.5% of a sample with roughly 330,000 clones, over 60% of them seen once. Between the trimmed V and J ends, which lost 6 bases and 4 bases, there was a span of 21 bases. CDR3 size: 16 residues. Germline loops: CDR1 LNHDA, CDR2 SQIVND (reference sequence). The source material was PBMCs, sampled after 36 months of ibrutinib treatment. V usage is TRBV19 and J usage is TRBJ1-2; tentatively, D is TRBD1 (5 bases). This receptor was obtained from a human donor with chronic lymphocytic leukemia. As DNA, the CDR3 is TGTGCCAGTAGGCCCCCCGGGAGGGACCGAGGCTATGGCTACACCTTC. Its translation is CASRPPGRDRGYGYTF.